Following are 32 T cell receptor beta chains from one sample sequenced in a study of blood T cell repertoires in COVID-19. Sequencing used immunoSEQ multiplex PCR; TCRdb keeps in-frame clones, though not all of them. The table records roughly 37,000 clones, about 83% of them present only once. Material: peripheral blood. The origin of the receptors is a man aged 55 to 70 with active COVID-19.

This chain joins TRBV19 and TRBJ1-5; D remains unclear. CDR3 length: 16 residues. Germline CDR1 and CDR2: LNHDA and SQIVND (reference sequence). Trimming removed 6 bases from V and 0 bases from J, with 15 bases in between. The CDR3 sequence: CASRPRSGVSNQPQHF. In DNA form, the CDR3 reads TGTGCCAGTAGACCCCGGTCCGGGGTTAGCAATCAGCCCCAGCATTTT.

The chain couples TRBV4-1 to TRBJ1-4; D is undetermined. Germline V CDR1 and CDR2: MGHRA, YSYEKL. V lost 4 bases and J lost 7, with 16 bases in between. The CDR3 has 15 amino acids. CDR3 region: CASSLPGASGEKLFF. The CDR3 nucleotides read TGCGCCAGCAGCCTACCGGGAGCCTCGGGTGAAAAACTGTTTTTT.

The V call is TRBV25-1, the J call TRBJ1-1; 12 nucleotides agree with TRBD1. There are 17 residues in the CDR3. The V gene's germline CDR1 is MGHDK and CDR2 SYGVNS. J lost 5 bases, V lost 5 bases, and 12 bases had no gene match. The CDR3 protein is CASSTAGTGGPGTEAFF. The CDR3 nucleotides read TGTGCCAGCAGTACGGCCGGGACAGGGGGCCCTGGGACTGAAGCTTTCTTT. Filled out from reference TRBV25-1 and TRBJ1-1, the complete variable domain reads EADIYQTPRYLVIGTGKKITLECSQTMGHDKMYWYQQDPGMELHLIHYSYGVNSTEKGDLSSESTVSRIRTEHFPLTLESARPSHTSQYLCASSTAGTGGPGTEAFFGQGTRLTVV.

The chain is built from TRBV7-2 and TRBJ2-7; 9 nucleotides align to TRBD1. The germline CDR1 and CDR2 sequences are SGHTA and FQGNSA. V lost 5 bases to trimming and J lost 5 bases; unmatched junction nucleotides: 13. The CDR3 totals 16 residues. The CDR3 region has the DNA TGTGCCAGCAGCATAGGCCCTGGACAGGGGATAAACGAGCAGTACTTC. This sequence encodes CASSIGPGQGINEQYF.

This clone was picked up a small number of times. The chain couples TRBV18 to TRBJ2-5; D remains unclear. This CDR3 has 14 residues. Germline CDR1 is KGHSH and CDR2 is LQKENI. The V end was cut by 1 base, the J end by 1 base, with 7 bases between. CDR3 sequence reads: CASSPQATQETQYF. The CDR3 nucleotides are TGTGCCAGCTCACCACAAGCGACCCAAGAGACCCAGTACTTC.

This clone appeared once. The CDR3 loop reads CASSPRAGGRGTEAFF. CDR3 in DNA: TGTGCCAGCAGTCCCCGGGCAGGGGGTAGGGGTACTGAAGCTTTCTTT. The chain links TRBV28 to TRBJ1-1, with TRBD1 matching 7 bases. The length of the CDR3 is 16 residues. Germline CDR1 is MDHEN and CDR2 is SYDVKM. V was pared by 5 bases and J by 5 bases, with 14 bases of the junction left unmatched. The variable domain in full, completed from reference TRBV28 and TRBJ1-1, reads DVKVTQSSRYLVKRTGEKVFLECVQDMDHENMFWYRQDPGLGLRLIYFSYDVKMKEKGDIPEGYSVSREKKERFSLILESASTNQTSMYLCASSPRAGGRGTEAFFGQGTRLTVV.

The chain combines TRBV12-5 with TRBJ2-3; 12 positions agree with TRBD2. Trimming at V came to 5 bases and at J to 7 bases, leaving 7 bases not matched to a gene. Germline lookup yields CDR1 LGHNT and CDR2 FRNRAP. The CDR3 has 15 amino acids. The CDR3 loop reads CASGTPLAGGYTQYF. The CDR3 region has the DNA TGTGCTAGTGGTACGCCACTAGCGGGGGGATATACGCAGTATTTT.

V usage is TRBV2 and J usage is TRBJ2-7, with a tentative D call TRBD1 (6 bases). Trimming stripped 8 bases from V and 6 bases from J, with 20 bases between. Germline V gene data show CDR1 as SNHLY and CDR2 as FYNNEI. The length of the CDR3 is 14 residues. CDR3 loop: CASCSAFRGSEQYF. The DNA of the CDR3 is TGTGCCAGCTGCTCCGCCTTTAGGGGGTCCGAGCAGTACTTC.

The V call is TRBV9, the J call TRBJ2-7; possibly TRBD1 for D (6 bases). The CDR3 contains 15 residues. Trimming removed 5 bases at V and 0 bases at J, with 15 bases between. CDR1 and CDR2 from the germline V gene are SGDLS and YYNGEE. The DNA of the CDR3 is TGTGCCAGCAGTCCCGGACAGTCGAGCTCCTACGAGCAGTACTTC. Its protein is CASSPGQSSSYEQYF.

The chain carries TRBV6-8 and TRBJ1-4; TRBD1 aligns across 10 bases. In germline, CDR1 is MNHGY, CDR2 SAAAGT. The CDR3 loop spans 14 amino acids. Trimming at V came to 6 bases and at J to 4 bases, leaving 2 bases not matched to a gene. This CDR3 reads CASRGQGLNEKLFF. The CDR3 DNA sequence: TGTGCCAGCAGGGGACAGGGGCTTAATGAAAAACTGTTTTTT.

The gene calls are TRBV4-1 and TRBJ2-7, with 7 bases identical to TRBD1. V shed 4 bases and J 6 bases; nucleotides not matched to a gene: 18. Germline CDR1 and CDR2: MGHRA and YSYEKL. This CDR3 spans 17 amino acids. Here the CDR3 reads CASSRKSGGNSAGEQYF. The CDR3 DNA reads TGCGCCAGCAGCCGGAAATCAGGGGGAAACTCCGCGGGCGAGCAGTACTTC.

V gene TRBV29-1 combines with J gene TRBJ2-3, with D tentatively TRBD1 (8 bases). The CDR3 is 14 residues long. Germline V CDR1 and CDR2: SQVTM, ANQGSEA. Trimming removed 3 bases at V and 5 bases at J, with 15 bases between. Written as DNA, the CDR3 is TGCAGCGTTGAGATGGACAGGGAGGGAGATACGCAGTATTTT. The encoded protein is CSVEMDREGDTQYF.

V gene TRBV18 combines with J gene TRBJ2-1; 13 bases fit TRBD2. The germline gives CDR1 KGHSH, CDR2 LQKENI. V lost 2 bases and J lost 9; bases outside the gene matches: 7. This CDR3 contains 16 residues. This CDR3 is CASSPATSGRALEQFF. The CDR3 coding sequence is TGTGCCAGCTCACCAGCTACTAGCGGGAGGGCCCTTGAGCAGTTCTTC.

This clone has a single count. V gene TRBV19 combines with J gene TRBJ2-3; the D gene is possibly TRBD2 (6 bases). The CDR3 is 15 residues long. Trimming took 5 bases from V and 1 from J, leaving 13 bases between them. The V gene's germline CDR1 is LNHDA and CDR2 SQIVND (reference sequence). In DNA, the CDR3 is TGTGCCAGTAGTGGGGGGACTCCTGGCACAGATACGCAGTATTTT. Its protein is CASSGGTPGTDTQYF.

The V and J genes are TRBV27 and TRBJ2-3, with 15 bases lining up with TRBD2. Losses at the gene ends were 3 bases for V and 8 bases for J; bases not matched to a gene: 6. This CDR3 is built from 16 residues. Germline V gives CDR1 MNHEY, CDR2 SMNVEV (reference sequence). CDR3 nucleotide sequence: TGTGCCAGCAGTTTCCCTGGACTAGCGGGGGGGGGTACGCAGTATTTT. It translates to CASSFPGLAGGGTQYF.

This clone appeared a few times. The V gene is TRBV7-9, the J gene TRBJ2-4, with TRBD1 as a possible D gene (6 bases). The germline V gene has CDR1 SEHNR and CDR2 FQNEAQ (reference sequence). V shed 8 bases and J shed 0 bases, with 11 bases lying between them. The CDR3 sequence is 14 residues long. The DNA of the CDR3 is TGTGCCAGCCAAGGGGGTATAGCCAAAAACATTCAGTACTTC. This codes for CASQGGIAKNIQYF.

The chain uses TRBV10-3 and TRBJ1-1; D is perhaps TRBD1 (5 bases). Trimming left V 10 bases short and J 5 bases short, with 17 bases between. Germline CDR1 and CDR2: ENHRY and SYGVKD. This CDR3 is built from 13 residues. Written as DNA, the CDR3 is TGTGCCACCAATCAGGGAGGAGGAACTGAAGCTTTCTTT. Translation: CATNQGGGTEAFF.

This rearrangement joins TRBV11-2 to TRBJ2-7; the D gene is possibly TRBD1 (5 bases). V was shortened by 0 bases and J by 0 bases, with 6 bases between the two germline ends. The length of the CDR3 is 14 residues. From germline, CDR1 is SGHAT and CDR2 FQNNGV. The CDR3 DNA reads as TGTGCCAGCAGCTTAGACAGGGCCTCCTACGAGCAGTACTTC. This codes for CASSLDRASYEQYF.

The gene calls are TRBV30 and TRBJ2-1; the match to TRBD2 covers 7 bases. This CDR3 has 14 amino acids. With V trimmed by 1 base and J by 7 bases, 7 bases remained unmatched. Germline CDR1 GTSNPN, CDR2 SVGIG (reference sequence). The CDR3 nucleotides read TGTGCCTGGAGTGCGGGGCCCGGGGGGAATGAGCAGTTCTTC. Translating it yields CAWSAGPGGNEQFF.

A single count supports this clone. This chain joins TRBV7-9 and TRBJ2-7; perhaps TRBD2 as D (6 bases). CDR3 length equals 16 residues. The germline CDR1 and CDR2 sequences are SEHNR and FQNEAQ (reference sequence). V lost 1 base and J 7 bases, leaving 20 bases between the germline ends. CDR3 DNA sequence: TGTGCCAGCAGCTTAGATGGGCGGGGAAGAAGGTCGGAGCAGTACTTC. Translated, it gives CASSLDGRGRRSEQYF.

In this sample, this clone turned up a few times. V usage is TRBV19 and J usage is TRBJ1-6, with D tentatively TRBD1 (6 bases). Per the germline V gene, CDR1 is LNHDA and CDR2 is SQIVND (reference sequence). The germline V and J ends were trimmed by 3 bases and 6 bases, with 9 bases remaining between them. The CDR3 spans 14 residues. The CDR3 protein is CASSIKQGNSPLHF. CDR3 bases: TGTGCCAGTAGTATCAAACAGGGTAATTCACCCCTCCACTTT.

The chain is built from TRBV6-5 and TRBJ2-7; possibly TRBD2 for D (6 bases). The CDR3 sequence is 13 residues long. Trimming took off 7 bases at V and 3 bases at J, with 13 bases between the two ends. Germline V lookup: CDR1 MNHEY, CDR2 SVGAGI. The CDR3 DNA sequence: TGTGCCAGCAACCGGGGGACTGGCTACGAGCAGTACTTC. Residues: CASNRGTGYEQYF.

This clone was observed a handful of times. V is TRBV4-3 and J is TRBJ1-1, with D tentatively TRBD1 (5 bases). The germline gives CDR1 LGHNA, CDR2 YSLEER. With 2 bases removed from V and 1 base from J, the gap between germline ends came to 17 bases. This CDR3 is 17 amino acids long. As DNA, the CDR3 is TGCGCCAGCAGCCAAACCTTCGCGGGGGGAAGGAACACTGAAGCTTTCTTT. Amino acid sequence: CASSQTFAGGRNTEAFF.

The CDR3 DNA reads TGTGCCAGCAGCCAAGGGGGGGGTCGCGTGCAGTATTTT. It translates to CASSQGGGRVQYF. This sequence joins TRBV14 and TRBJ2-3; 7 bases align to TRBD2. The CDR3 consists of 13 residues. V gave up 1 base and J gave up 11 bases; unmatched junction bases: 6. Germline loops: CDR1 SGHDN, CDR2 FVKESK.

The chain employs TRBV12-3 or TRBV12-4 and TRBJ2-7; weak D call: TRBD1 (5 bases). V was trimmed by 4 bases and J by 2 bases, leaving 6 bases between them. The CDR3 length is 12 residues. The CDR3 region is CASSWGTYEQYF. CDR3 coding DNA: TGTGCCAGCAGTTGGGGCACCTACGAGCAGTACTTC.

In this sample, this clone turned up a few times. The CDR3 bases are TGCGCCAGCACTTGGGGACTAGCGGGAGGCGAGCAGTACTTC. It encodes CASTWGLAGGEQYF. The rearrangement joins TRBV5-1 to TRBJ2-7; 15 bases line up with TRBD2. The CDR3 runs to 14 residues. Germline lookup yields CDR1 SGHRS and CDR2 YFSETQ. Trimming at V came to 6 bases and at J to 6 bases, leaving 4 bases not matched to a gene.

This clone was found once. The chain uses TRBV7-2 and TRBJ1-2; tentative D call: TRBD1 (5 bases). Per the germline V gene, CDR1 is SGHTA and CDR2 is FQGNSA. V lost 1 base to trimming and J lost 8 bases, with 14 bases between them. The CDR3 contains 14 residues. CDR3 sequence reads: CASSLDWRGGGYTF. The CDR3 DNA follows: TGTGCCAGCAGCTTAGACTGGAGGGGCGGAGGCTACACCTTC.

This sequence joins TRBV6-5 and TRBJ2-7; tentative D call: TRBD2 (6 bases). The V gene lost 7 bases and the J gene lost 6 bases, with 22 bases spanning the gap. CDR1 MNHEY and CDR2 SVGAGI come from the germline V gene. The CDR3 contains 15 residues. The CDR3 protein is CASNPTQGGGSEQYF. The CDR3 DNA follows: TGTGCCAGCAACCCGACCCAGGGTGGGGGGAGCGAGCAGTACTTC.

CDR3 protein: CASSAGLAGISSYNEQFF. In DNA, the CDR3 is TGTGCCAGCAGCGCGGGACTAGCGGGGATCAGCTCCTACAATGAGCAGTTCTTC. This chain connects TRBV9 to TRBJ2-1, with 13 bases fitting TRBD2. J gave up 0 bases and V 3 bases, and 6 bases lay outside the gene matches. CDR3 length: 18 amino acids. Germline V gene sequence: CDR1 SGDLS, CDR2 YYNGEE. Complete variable domain (other parts from reference TRBV9 and TRBJ2-1): DSGVTQTPKHLITATGQRVTLRCSPRSGDLSVYWYQQSLDQGLQFLIQYYNGEERAKGNILERFSAQQFPDLHSELNLSSLELGDSALYFCASSAGLAGISSYNEQFFGPGTRLTVL.

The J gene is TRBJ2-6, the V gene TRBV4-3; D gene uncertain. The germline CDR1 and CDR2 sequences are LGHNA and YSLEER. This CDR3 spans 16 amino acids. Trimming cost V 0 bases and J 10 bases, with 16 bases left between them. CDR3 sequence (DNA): TGCGCCAGCAGCCAAGACATCCTCGGGTCGCCGAACGTCCTGACTTTC. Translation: CASSQDILGSPNVLTF.

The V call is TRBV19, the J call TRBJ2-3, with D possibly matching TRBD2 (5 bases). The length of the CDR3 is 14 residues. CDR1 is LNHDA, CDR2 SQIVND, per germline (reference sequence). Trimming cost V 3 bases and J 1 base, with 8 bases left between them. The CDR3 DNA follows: TGTGCCAGTAGTATGATTAGCGGCACAGATACGCAGTATTTT. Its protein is CASSMISGTDTQYF.

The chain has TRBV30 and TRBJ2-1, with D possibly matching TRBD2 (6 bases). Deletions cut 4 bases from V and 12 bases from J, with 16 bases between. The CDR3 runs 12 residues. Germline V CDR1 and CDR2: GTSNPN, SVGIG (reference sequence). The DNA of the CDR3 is TGTGCCTGGACTCGGGACTCCGGGGGGCAGTTCTTC. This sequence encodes CAWTRDSGGQFF.